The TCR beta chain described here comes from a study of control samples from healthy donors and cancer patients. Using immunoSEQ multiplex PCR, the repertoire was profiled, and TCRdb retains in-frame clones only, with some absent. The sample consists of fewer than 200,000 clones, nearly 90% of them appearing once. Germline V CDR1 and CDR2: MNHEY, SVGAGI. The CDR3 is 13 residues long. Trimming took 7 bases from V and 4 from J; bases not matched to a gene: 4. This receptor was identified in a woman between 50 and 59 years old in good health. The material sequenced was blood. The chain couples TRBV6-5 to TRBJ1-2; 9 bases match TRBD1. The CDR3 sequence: CASIPGQGYGYTF. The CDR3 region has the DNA TGTGCCAGCATCCCGGGACAGGGCTATGGCTACACCTTC.